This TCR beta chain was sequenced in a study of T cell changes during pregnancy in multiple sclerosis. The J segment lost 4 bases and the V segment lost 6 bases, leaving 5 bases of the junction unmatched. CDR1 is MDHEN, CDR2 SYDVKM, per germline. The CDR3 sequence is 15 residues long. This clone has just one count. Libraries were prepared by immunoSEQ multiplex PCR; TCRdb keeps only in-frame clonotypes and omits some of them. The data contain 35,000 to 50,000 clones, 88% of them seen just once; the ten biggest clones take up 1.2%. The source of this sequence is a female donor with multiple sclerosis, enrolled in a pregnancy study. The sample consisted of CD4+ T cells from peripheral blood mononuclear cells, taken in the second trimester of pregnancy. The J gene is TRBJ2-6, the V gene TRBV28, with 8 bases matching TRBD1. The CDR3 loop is CASRAQGAGANVLTF. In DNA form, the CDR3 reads TGTGCCAGCAGAGCCCAGGGGGCCGGGGCCAACGTCCTGACTTTC.